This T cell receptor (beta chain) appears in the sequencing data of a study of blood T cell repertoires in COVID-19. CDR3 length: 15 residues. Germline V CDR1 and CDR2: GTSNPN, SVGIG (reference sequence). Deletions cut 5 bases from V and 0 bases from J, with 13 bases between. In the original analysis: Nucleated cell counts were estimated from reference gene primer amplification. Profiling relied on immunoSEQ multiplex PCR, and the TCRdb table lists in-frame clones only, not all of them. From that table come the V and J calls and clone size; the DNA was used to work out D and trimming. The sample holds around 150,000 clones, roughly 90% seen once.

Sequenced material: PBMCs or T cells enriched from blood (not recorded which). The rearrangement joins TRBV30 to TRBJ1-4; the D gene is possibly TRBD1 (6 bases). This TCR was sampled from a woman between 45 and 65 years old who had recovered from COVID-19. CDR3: CAWGPRGTTNEKLFF. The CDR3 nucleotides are TGTGCCTGGGGTCCCAGGGGTACAACTAATGAAAAACTGTTTTTT.